The clone carrying this T cell receptor beta chain appeared a few times. Its antigen is unknown. This record comes from a study of blood T cells in healthy people across ages. Regarding the study as a whole: With age, beta diversity per million T cells declined roughly linearly, significantly by 40.

Peripheral blood was drawn, approximately 10 milliliters per donor. The germline gives CDR1 SGHNT, CDR2 YYREEE (reference sequence). This CDR3 has 15 residues. The ends were cut back, 9 bases at V and 0 bases at J, with 16 bases in the middle. Then a second PCR, running about 6 to 12 cycles, was carried out with a sample-barcoded 5' primer and a J-beta primer mix. With 12 random nucleotides, a template-switch adaptor tagged each individual cDNA molecule. TCRdb re-called the 5' RACE reads through MiXCR, storing one row per CDR3 protein. The table shows 1,500,000 or so distinct CDR3 sequences, with 42% occurring only once.

The TCR was taken from a woman under 30 in good health. The sample was blood. The chain employs TRBV5-4 and TRBJ2-1; maybe TRBD2 (6 bases). CDR3 region: CATSGGSSSYNEQFF. CDR3 bases: TGTGCCACCTCCGGGGGATCAAGCTCCTACAATGAGCAGTTCTTC.